A single sample is the source of the 2 T cell receptor beta chains below, sequenced in a study of blood T cell repertoires in COVID-19. The assay was immunoSEQ multiplex PCR, and TCRdb's table has in-frame clones only and misses some. The table has 70,000 or so clones, 65% to 85% seen once; the top ten hold roughly 2.5%. The sequenced sample was peripheral blood. The receptor source for this set is a man aged 80 or over with active or convalescent COVID-19.

The chain couples TRBV28 to TRBJ1-5; weak D call: TRBD1 (6 bases). Trimming cost V 8 bases and J 7 bases, with 12 bases left between them. Germline V lookup: CDR1 MDHEN, CDR2 SYDVKM. CDR3 length equals 12 residues. CDR3 residues: CASSTGDQPQHF. Here the CDR3 DNA reads TGTGCCAGCTCGACAGGTGACCAGCCCCAGCATTTT.

The chain recombines TRBV6-5 with TRBJ2-7; 7 nucleotides line up with TRBD1. The CDR3 totals 15 residues. J gave up 5 bases and V 2 bases, and 9 bases lay outside the gene matches. Germline-derived CDR1 and CDR2 are MNHEY and SVGAGI. As DNA, the CDR3 is TGTGCCAGCAGTTACGGGCCAGGGGGAACCCACGAGCAGTACTTC. Translating gives CASSYGPGGTHEQYF.